Listed below are T cell receptor beta chains from one sample, sequenced in a study of blood T cell repertoires in COVID-19. This table comes from immunoSEQ multiplex PCR, and its TCRdb copy is limited to in-frame clones, with some not included. The sample lists over 250,000 clones; 89% were seen once. The sequencing sample was made of peripheral blood. The source is a man over 45 with acute or convalescent COVID-19. Each CDR3 is given with its conserved first and last residue. A D gene is named only where the DNA matches it firmly. Some rows have no size entry. The others give once, few or many, or a class for an expanded clone.

CDR3 DNA	CDR3 protein	J gene	clone size	V gene	D gene
TGTGCCAGCAGCCAAGTATTTTCCGGGCTAAGGGGCACCGGGGAGCTGTTTTTT	CASSQVFSGLRGTGELFF	TRBJ2-2	.	TRBV3-1/TRBV3-2	.
TGTGCCAGCAGCCCGGGACAGGGTGATTCACCCCTCCACTTT	CASSPGQGDSPLHF	TRBJ1-6	.	TRBV5-6	TRBD1
TGTGCCAGCAGTCGCCCAGGCCGTGCCACCGGGGAGCTGTTTTTT	CASSRPGRATGELFF	TRBJ2-2	.	TRBV6-6	.
TGTGCCAGTAGTCTCCGGTCGAACACCGGGGAGCTGTTTTTT	CASSLRSNTGELFF	TRBJ2-2	.	TRBV19	.
TGTGCCAGCAGCTTGGGGCCCCAAAATCAGCCCCAGCATTTT	CASSLGPQNQPQHF	TRBJ1-5	.	TRBV7-8	.
TGTGCCAGCAGCCAGACTGGCAGGGGCAATCAGCCCCAGCATTTT	CASSQTGRGNQPQHF	TRBJ1-5	once	TRBV7-9	.
TGCGCCAGCAGCCAAGAAGACTCAGGGGACACTGAAGCTTTCTTT	CASSQEDSGDTEAFF	TRBJ1-1	few	TRBV4-1	.
TGTGCCAGCAGCGCACAGGGACAGGGGATCTATGGCTACACCTTC	CASSAQGQGIYGYTF	TRBJ1-2	.	TRBV9	TRBD1
TGCGCCAGCAGCGTACCGGACAGGGCGGAGACCCAGTACTTC	CASSVPDRAETQYF	TRBJ2-5	.	TRBV5-1	TRBD1
TGTGCCAGCAGTCAACAAAGCGGGGAAGGGACCCAGTACTTC	CASSQQSGEGTQYF	TRBJ2-5	.	TRBV2	TRBD2
TGTGCCAGCAGCAATATTTTCGGGGTTTCCTACAATGAGCAGTTCTTC	CASSNIFGVSYNEQFF	TRBJ2-1	.	TRBV21-1	.
TGTGCCAGCAGTAGACAGGGGGGCACAGATACGCAGTATTTT	CASSRQGGTDTQYF	TRBJ2-3	.	TRBV2	TRBD1
TGTGCCAGCACCGGGGGATACGAGCAGTACTTC	CASTGGYEQYF	TRBJ2-7	.	TRBV6-5	.
TGTGCCAGCAGTTACTCGGCCGAGCAGTTCTTC	CASSYSAEQFF	TRBJ2-1	few	TRBV6-5	.
TGTGCCTGGAGTGTAACGTCAGGGGGAAATCAGCCCCAGCATTTT	CAWSVTSGGNQPQHF	TRBJ1-5	once	TRBV30	TRBD1
TGTGCCAGCAGCCAAGATCTCCGACAGGTAGGTCAGCCCCAGCATTTT	CASSQDLRQVGQPQHF	TRBJ1-5	.	TRBV4-2	.
TGTGCCAGCAGCCTCTCCGGGACTAGCGGGGCTTTCAATGAGCAGTTCTTC	CASSLSGTSGAFNEQFF	TRBJ2-1	.	TRBV7-3	TRBD2
TGTGCCAGCAGCTACAGGGACACTGAAGCTTTCTTT	CASSYRDTEAFF	TRBJ1-1	.	TRBV12-3/TRBV12-4	.
TGTGCTAGCAGCCAGGGGACAGGGGGCGAGCAGTACTTC	CASSQGTGGEQYF	TRBJ2-7	.	TRBV7-7	TRBD1
TGTGCCAGCAACCACAGGCTTCAAGAGACCCAGTACTTC	CASNHRLQETQYF	TRBJ2-5	.	TRBV13	.
TGCGCCAGCAGCCAAGAAGGGTTGGGGACATCTTTTGGAAACACCATATATTTT	CASSQEGLGTSFGNTIYF	TRBJ1-3	.	TRBV4-1	.
TGCGCCAGCAGCCAAGACCTCAGGGATGCCTACAATGAGCAGTTCTTC	CASSQDLRDAYNEQFF	TRBJ2-1	.	TRBV4-1	.
TGTGCCGTGGGGACAGTGGACTCTGGGGCCAACGTCCTGACTTTC	CAVGTVDSGANVLTF	TRBJ2-6	.	TRBV24-1	TRBD1
TGTGCCATCAATATGGGGGCAGGGACTGAAGCTTTCTTT	CAINMGAGTEAFF	TRBJ1-1	.	TRBV10-3	.
TGTGCCAGCACCGGGGTTACCTACAATGAGCAGTTCTTC	CASTGVTYNEQFF	TRBJ2-1	.	TRBV5-8	.
TGTGCCACCAGCCAGAGGGTTACAGGGGGATATCAGCCCCAGCATTTT	CATSQRVTGGYQPQHF	TRBJ1-5	few	TRBV15	TRBD1
TGTGCCAGCAGCTTACAGGGGGGCACTGAAGCTTTCTTT	CASSLQGGTEAFF	TRBJ1-1	.	TRBV7-9	TRBD1
TGTGCCAGCAGCCCCGGGACAGGGATCAATCAGCCCCAGCATTTT	CASSPGTGINQPQHF	TRBJ1-5	.	TRBV7-9	TRBD1
TGTGCCAGCAGCTTAGAAGGGGGTAGCAATCAGCCCCAGCATTTT	CASSLEGGSNQPQHF	TRBJ1-5	.	TRBV7-9	.
TGTGCCAGCAGCACGGACAGGGGCTCGTTAGAGACCCAGTACTTC	CASSTDRGSLETQYF	TRBJ2-5	.	TRBV7-2	TRBD1
TGTGCCAGCAGCTTAGAGAGGGGGGGGGAGACCCAGTACTTC	CASSLERGGETQYF	TRBJ2-5	.	TRBV7-2	.
TGCGCCAGCAGCCAATCCAGGACTAGCGGTGTCAGTGGCGAGCAGTACTTC	CASSQSRTSGVSGEQYF	TRBJ2-7	few	TRBV4-1	TRBD2
TGTGCCAGCAGCCAACTTGGACAGCTCTCCTACGAGCAGTACTTC	CASSQLGQLSYEQYF	TRBJ2-7	once	TRBV4-2	.
TGTGCCAGCAGTGGTGACAGGGTGGAAAAACTGTTTTTT	CASSGDRVEKLFF	TRBJ1-4	.	TRBV7-8	TRBD1
TGTGCCAGCAGCTTGACGGGGACAGGGAGCGCTTATGGCTACACCTTC	CASSLTGTGSAYGYTF	TRBJ1-2	once	TRBV7-2	TRBD1
TGTGCCAGCGCTATTACAGGGAAGGATTCACCCCTCCACTTT	CASAITGKDSPLHF	TRBJ1-6	.	TRBV6-5	.
TGCGCCAGCAGCTTCGTGACTAGCCGTGAGGCCCAGTACTTC	CASSFVTSREAQYF	TRBJ2-5	.	TRBV5-1	TRBD2
TGTGCCAGCTCAGATCAGGGGGCGAATGGCTACACCTTC	CASSDQGANGYTF	TRBJ1-2	.	TRBV18	TRBD1
TGTGCCAGCAGTCTCTCAACAGGGAGATGGAACACTGAAGCTTTCTTT	CASSLSTGRWNTEAFF	TRBJ1-1	few	TRBV27	.
TGTGCCAGCAGCGTTCCGGGGACAGGGGGTCGGACCTATAATTCACCCCTCCACTTT	CASSVPGTGGRTYNSPLHF	TRBJ1-6	.	TRBV9	TRBD1
TGCAGTGCTGCTGACAGGGGGACCCTCCACTTT	CSAADRGTLHF	TRBJ1-6	few	TRBV20-1	TRBD1
TGTGCCAGCAGCTCTGCAGATACGCAGTATTTT	CASSSADTQYF	TRBJ2-3	.	TRBV11-3	.
TGTGCCACCAGTGCCGGGGAGGGTCAGGCTTTCTTT	CATSAGEGQAFF	TRBJ1-1	.	TRBV24-1	.